The rows below give T cell receptor beta chains drawn from one sample of a study of T cells in Graves' hyperthyroidism and ophthalmopathy. TCRdb re-analysed the multiplex PCR reads in MiXCR, keeping a single row per CDR3 protein. The table lists a few hundred thousand distinct CDR3 sequences, around an eighth of them singletons, with about a fifth in the top ten. The sequencing sample was made of blood. All receptors come from a man aged 30 to 39 with Graves' hyperthyroidism that later progressed to Graves' ophthalmopathy. Both conserved end residues are part of each CDR3. D genes are given only for firm matches. Not every row has a clone size; where given, it reads once, few, many or a size class.

TGTGCCAGCAGTTTTTCGCCGACCCACTATGGCTACACCTTC	CASSFSPTHYGYTF	NA	many	TRBJ1-2	TRBV27
TGTGCCAGCACCATCGACAGGAATAGCAATCAGCCCCAGCATTTT	CASTIDRNSNQPQHF	NA	many	TRBJ1-5	TRBV6-1
TGTGCCAGCAGTTACACGGGGGCGGACACCGGGGAGCTGTTTTTT	CASSYTGADTGELFF	NA	many	TRBJ2-2	TRBV6-2/TRBV6-3
TGTGCCAGCAGCTTAGCTGTTCCTTCCTACGAGCAGTACTTC	CASSLAVPSYEQYF	NA	NA	TRBJ2-7	TRBV7-2
TGTGCCAGCAGCGCCGCGGGACTGAACTCCTACGAGCAGTACTTC	CASSAAGLNSYEQYF	NA	few	TRBJ2-7	TRBV13
TGTGCCAGCAGCCAAGGGACAGGGCCACTTTGGATGAACACTGAAGCTTTCTTT	CASSQGTGPLWMNTEAFF	TRBD1	many	TRBJ1-1	TRBV12-3/TRBV12-4
TGTGCCAGCGGTGGGGGGGGGGGTAATGAAGCTTTCTTT	CASGGGGGNEAFF	NA	NA	TRBJ1-1	TRBV6-1
TGTGCCAGCAGTGGCGGGGGACTAGCGGGGGTTTACAACACAGATACGCAGTATTTT	CASSGGGLAGVYNTDTQYF	TRBD2	many	TRBJ2-3	TRBV6-1
TGTGCCAGCAGCTTAGAGAGGGGGTTCTCTGAAGCTTTCTTT	CASSLERGFSEAFF	NA	many	TRBJ1-1	TRBV7-8
TGTGCCAGCAGCCCCGACAGGAGCTCCTACAATGAGCAGTTCTTC	CASSPDRSSYNEQFF	NA	NA	TRBJ2-1	TRBV7-3
TGCGCCAGCAGCCAAGGGTACAGTAATGAAAAAGTGTTTTTT	CASSQGYSNEKVFF	NA	NA	TRBJ1-4	TRBV4-1
TGTGCCAGCTCCGTCGGGGTCGCCTACGAGCAGTACTTC	CASSVGVAYEQYF	NA	NA	TRBJ2-7	TRBV5-5
TGCGCCAGCAGCTTGGTGACAGGGGCTCGGACCGATCAGCCCCAGCATTTT	CASSLVTGARTDQPQHF	TRBD1	NA	TRBJ1-5	TRBV5-1
TGTGCCAGCAGCGGCGGGGGTCAAGCTGAAGCTTTCTTT	CASSGGGQAEAFF	NA	few	TRBJ1-1	TRBV5-4
TGTGCCAGCAGCCAAATGCTCCCGGGAGCCTATGGCTACACCTTC	CASSQMLPGAYGYTF	NA	few	TRBJ1-2	TRBV14
TGTGCCAGCAGTCCACGACCGGGACTAGCGAACTTTAATGAGCAGTTCTTC	CASSPRPGLANFNEQFF	TRBD2	NA	TRBJ2-1	TRBV6-1
TGTGCCAGCAGCTTGGCCTCCGGCAGGCCCGAGCAGTACTTC	CASSLASGRPEQYF	NA	many	TRBJ2-7	TRBV5-6
TGCGCCAGCAGTGACGGGGGAGCCAAAAACATTCAGTACTTC	CASSDGGAKNIQYF	NA	few	TRBJ2-4	TRBV10-1
TGTGCCAGCAGTTACTCTATCAGGACCTACGAGCAGTACTTC	CASSYSIRTYEQYF	NA	many	TRBJ2-7	TRBV6-2/TRBV6-3
TGTGCCACCAGTGATCACGCGACAGGGGATATTGAGCAGTTCTTC	CATSDHATGDIEQFF	TRBD1	few	TRBJ2-1	TRBV24-1
TGTGCCAGTAGTGGACGGGCGGTATACGAGCAGTACTTC	CASSGRAVYEQYF	NA	NA	TRBJ2-7	TRBV19
TGTGCCAGCAGTTCCACAGGGTACCAGCCCCAGCATTTT	CASSSTGYQPQHF	NA	many	TRBJ1-5	TRBV28
TGTGCCAGCAAACAGGGACAAGAGACCCAGTACTTC	CASKQGQETQYF	NA	NA	TRBJ2-5	TRBV6-1
TGTGCCTGCACAGGGTACAATGAGCAGTTCTTC	CACTGYNEQFF	NA	many	TRBJ2-1	TRBV30
TGTGCCAGTAGTACCCACGACAGGACAAACTATGGCTACACCTTC	CASSTHDRTNYGYTF	NA	few	TRBJ1-2	TRBV19
TGTGCCAGCAGTGAATCGGCAGGGGCGGATACGCAGTATTTT	CASSESAGADTQYF	NA	many	TRBJ2-3	TRBV2
TGTGCCAGTAGTATAACACCGACAGGGAACGGCTACACCTTC	CASSITPTGNGYTF	TRBD1	few	TRBJ1-2	TRBV19
TGTGCCAGCAGCGTAGGTCCAGAGACCGACGCTAACTATGGCTACACCTTC	CASSVGPETDANYGYTF	NA	few	TRBJ1-2	TRBV9
TGTGCCATCAGTGAGTACCGGACAGGGGATTACGAGCAGTACTTC	CAISEYRTGDYEQYF	TRBD1	few	TRBJ2-7	TRBV10-3
TGTGCCAGCAGTCCCTCGACTAGCGGGGGGGCGGGAGAGACCCAGCACTTC	CASSPSTSGGAGETQHF	TRBD2	NA	TRBJ2-5	TRBV12-3/TRBV12-4
TGTGCCACCAGTGATTTGACGCCGACAGGGAGACTACAGAGGGGCAATCAGCCCCAGCATTTT	CATSDLTPTGRLQRGNQPQHF	TRBD1	many	TRBJ1-5	TRBV24-1